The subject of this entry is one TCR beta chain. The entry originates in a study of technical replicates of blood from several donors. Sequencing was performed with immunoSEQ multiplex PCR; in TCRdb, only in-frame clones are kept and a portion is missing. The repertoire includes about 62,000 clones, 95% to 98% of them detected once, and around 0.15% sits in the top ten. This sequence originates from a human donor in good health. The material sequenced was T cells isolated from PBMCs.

The CDR3 nucleotides are TGTGCCAGCAGCCCTCTCTCGGGTATTCGCGGGGAGCTGTTTTTT. Its protein is CASSPLSGIRGELFF. The V gene is TRBV5-4, the J gene TRBJ2-2; D gene unclear. There are 15 residues in the CDR3. V was cut by 4 bases and J by 7 bases, with 17 bases left in between. Germline assignment: CDR1 SGHNT and CDR2 YYREEE (reference sequence).